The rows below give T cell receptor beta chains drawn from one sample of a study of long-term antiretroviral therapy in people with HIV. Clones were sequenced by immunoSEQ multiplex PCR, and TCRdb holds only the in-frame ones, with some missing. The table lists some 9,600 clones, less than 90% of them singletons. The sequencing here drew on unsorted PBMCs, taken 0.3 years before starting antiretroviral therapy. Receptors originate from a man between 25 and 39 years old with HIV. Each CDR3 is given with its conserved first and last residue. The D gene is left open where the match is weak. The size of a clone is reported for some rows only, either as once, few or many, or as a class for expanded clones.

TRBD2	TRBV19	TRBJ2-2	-	CASSAGGGAGELFF	TGTGCCAGTAGTGCGGGAGGAGGGGCCGGGGAGCTGTTTTTT
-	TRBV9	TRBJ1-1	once	CASSVAGGLDTEAFF	TGTGCCAGCAGCGTAGCTGGGGGGCTCGACACTGAAGCTTTCTTT
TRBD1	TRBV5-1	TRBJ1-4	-	CASSPWGQSNEKLFF	TGCGCCAGCAGCCCATGGGGACAGTCTAATGAAAAACTGTTTTTT
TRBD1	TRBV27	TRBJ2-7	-	CASSGQGAPYEQYF	TGTGCCAGCAGTGGGCAGGGGGCACCCTACGAGCAGTACTTC
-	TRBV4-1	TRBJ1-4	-	CASSQEAAQSATNEKLFF	TGCGCCAGCAGCCAAGAGGCCGCACAATCCGCAACTAATGAAAAACTGTTTTTT
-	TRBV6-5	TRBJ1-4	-	CASSYSLFDKLFF	TGTGCCAGCAGCTACTCCCTTTTTGACAAACTGTTTTTT
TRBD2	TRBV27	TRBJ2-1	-	CASSLSGSSYNEQFF	TGTGCCAGCAGTTTAAGCGGGAGCTCCTACAATGAGCAGTTCTTC
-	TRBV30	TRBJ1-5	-	CAWSGTYSNQPQHF	TGTGCCTGGAGCGGGACGTATAGCAATCAGCCCCAGCATTTT
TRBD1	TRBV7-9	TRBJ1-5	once	CASSLVARGIDQPQHF	TGTGCCAGCAGCTTAGTAGCCAGGGGGATCGATCAGCCCCAGCATTTT
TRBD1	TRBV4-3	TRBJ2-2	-	CASSPKKTGEITGELFF	TGCGCCAGCAGTCCCAAAAAGACAGGGGAGATCACCGGGGAGCTGTTTTTT
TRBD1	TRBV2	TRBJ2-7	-	CASSEARTGGDEQYF	TGTGCCAGCAGTGAAGCTAGGACAGGGGGGGACGAGCAGTACTTC
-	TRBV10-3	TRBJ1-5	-	CAISSDTAGQPQHF	TGTGCCATCAGTTCGGACACGGCAGGTCAGCCCCAGCATTTT
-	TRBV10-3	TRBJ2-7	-	CAISDGGFYEQYF	TGTGCCATCAGTGACGGCGGTTTCTACGAGCAGTACTTC
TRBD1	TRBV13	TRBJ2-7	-	CASSFNRDRVPYEQYF	TGCGCCAGCAGCTTTAATCGGGACAGGGTCCCCTACGAGCAGTACTTC
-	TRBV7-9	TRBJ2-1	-	CASTTTKVAVRAYNEQFF	TGTGCCAGCACCACCACGAAGGTGGCGGTCCGAGCCTACAATGAGCAGTTCTTC
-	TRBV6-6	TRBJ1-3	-	CASSYQESSGNTIYF	TGTGCCAGCAGTTATCAGGAATCCTCTGGAAACACCATATATTTT
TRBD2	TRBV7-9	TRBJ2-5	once	CASSLSTSGSETQYF	TGTGCCAGCAGCTTAAGCACTAGCGGGAGTGAGACCCAGTACTTC
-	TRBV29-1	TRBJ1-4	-	CSVQQGREEKLFF	TGCAGCGTTCAACAGGGAAGGGAGGAAAAACTGTTTTTT
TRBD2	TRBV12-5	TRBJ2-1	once	CASGFYTEGTSGESDEQFF	TGTGCTAGTGGTTTTTACACTGAAGGGACTAGCGGGGAGTCAGATGAGCAGTTCTTC
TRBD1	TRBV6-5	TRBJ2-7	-	CASSPDRGAYEQYF	TGTGCCAGCAGTCCAGACAGGGGCGCCTACGAGCAGTACTTC
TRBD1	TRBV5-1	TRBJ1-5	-	CASSPGQSSNQPQHF	TGCGCCAGCAGCCCGGGACAGTCTAGCAATCAGCCCCAGCATTTT
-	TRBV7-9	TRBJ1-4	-	CASSLAWGGHSGPNEKLFF	TGTGCCAGCAGCTTAGCGTGGGGGGGCCACAGTGGACCAAATGAAAAACTGTTTTTT
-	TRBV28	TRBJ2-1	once	CASKGLSSYNEQFF	TGTGCCAGCAAGGGACTGAGCTCCTACAATGAGCAGTTCTTC
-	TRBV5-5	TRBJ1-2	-	CASSLDVRVSYGYTF	TGTGCCAGCAGCTTGGATGTCAGGGTGAGCTATGGCTACACCTTC
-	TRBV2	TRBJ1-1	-	CASWTPNTEAFF	TGTGCCAGCTGGACGCCGAACACTGAAGCTTTCTTT
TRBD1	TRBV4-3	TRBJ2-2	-	CASSQKVGQGVVGVNTGELFF	TGCGCCAGCAGCCAAAAGGTTGGGCAGGGGGTAGTGGGGGTGAACACCGGGGAGCTGTTTTTT
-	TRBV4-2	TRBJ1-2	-	CASSQDSGYTF	TGTGCCAGCAGCCAAGATAGCGGCTACACCTTC
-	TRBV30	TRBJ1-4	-	CAWSIWSIANEKLFF	TGTGCCTGGAGCATCTGGAGTATCGCTAATGAAAAACTGTTTTTT
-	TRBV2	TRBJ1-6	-	CASRGTFSSYNSPLHF	TGTGCCAGCAGAGGGACCTTTAGCTCCTATAATTCACCCCTCCACTTT
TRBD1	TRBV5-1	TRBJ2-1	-	CASSLAGSGQGRNEQFF	TGCGCCAGCAGCTTGGCTGGGTCGGGACAGGGACGTAATGAGCAGTTCTTC
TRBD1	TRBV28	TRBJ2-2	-	CASSPRQGITGELFF	TGTGCCAGCAGCCCTAGACAGGGAATCACCGGGGAGCTGTTTTTT
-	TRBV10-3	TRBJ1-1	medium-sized	CAISESKGDTEAFF	TGTGCCATCAGTGAGTCGAAGGGGGACACTGAAGCTTTCTTT
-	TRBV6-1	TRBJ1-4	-	CASSEPGTLRRGEKLFF	TGTGCCAGCAGTGAACCCGGGACACTCCGGCGGGGTGAAAAACTGTTTTTT
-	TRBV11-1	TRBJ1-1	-	CASTLTGQNTEAFF	TGTGCCAGCACCCTCACGGGACAGAACACTGAAGCTTTCTTT
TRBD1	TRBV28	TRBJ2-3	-	CASSHPRGPTDTQYF	TGTGCCAGCAGTCACCCCAGGGGGCCTACAGATACGCAGTATTTT
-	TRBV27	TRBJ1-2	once	CASGVGGAPDGYTF	TGTGCCAGCGGGGTCGGGGGGGCGCCGGACGGCTACACCTTC
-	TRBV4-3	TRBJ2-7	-	CASSQDRGGSSYEQYF	TGCGCCAGCAGCCAAGATCGGGGCGGAAGCTCCTACGAGCAGTACTTC